This TCR beta chain was identified in a study of cytomegalovirus exposure and HLA in healthy donors. Overall study results and limits: Among immune exposure information, only CMV serostatus was available. An Asian-associated ancestry cluster reportedly showed fewer N-insertions than the roughly 670-donor mean in a later analysis. Accurate predictions that matched the HLA-A and HLA-B alleles of most subjects were reportedly made from TCR beta sequences.

For this clone: Its antigen is unknown.

This PCR relied on a set of 60 Vbeta primers and 13 Jbeta primers. Here immunoSEQ multiplex PCR was the method, and the copy in TCRdb shows in-frame clones only, minus some. The table lists 180,000 or so clones, around 76% of them singletons. Per germline, CDR1 SGHNT and CDR2 YYREEE (reference sequence). The CDR3 contains 13 residues. The V gene end was trimmed by 0 bases and the J gene end by 11 bases; junction bases not matched to a gene: 2. The rearrangement joins TRBV5-4 to TRBJ1-5; 10 positions agree with TRBD1. The material sequenced was PBMCs. The sequence was collected from a woman aged 30 to 39 in good health and CMV-seropositive. This CDR3 reads CASSLETGGAQHF. CDR3 DNA: TGTGCCAGCAGCTTGGAGACAGGGGGCGCCCAGCATTTT.